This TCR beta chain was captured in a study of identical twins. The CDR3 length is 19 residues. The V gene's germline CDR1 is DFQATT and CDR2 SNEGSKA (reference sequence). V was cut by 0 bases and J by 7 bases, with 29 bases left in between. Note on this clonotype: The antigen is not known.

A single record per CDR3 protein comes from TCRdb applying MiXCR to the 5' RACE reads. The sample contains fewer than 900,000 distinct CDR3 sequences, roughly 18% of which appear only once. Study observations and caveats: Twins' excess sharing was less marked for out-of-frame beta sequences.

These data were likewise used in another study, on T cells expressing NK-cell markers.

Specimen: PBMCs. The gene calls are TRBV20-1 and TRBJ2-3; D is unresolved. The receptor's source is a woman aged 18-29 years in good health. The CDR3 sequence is CSARDWLCGTMRATHTQYF. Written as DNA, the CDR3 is TGCAGTGCTAGAGATTGGCTATGTGGCACGATGAGAGCCACGCATACGCAGTATTTT.